A single sample is the source of the 29 T cell receptor delta chains below, sequenced in a study of intestinal T cells in coeliac disease. Genomic DNA came from ten approximately 4.9-µm formalin-fixed paraffin-embedded scrolls per case. TRD repertoires were amplified in bulk with BIOMED-2 primers from 150 ng of biopsy DNA. TCRdb re-processed the multiplex PCR reads via CATT. The sample has about 500 delta-chain clones, 55% to 70% seen once; the top ten hold approximately 34%. Sequencing was done on a sample of a duodenal biopsy. Receptors originate from a human donor with celiac disease.

The rearrangement joins TRDV1 to TRDJ1; 12 nucleotides agree with TRDD3. Here the J gene was assigned by germline matching of the DNA, as TCRdb has none. Germline V gives CDR1 TSWWSYY, CDR2 QGS. J gave up 0 bases and V 0 bases, and 11 bases lay outside the gene matches. The CDR3 covers 20 residues. In DNA form, the CDR3 reads TGTGCTCTTGGGGAACTATTGGGCTGGGGGATACGAGGGTACACCGATAAACTCATCTTT. Its protein is CALGELLGWGIRGYTDKLIF.

V gene TRDV1 combines with J gene TRDJ3, with 12 bases fitting TRDD3. Assignment of the J gene here rests on matching the DNA to germline, because TCRdb gives none. There are 24 residues in the CDR3. In germline, CDR1 is TSWWSYY, CDR2 QGS. The V gene end was trimmed by 5 bases and the J gene end by 0 bases; junction bases not matched to a gene: 20. The CDR3 sequence is CALGILGIPYWGIPSSWDTRQMFF. CDR3 nucleotides: TGTGCTCTTGGGATTCTTGGGATCCCGTACTGGGGGATACCGAGCTCCTGGGACACCCGACAGATGTTTTTC.

V gene TRDV1 combines with J gene TRDJ1; TRDD3 agrees at 13 bases. No J gene is reported in TCRdb; it was inferred here by comparing the DNA with germline. The CDR3 sequence is 23 residues long. V was clipped by 2 bases and J by 0 bases; unmatched bases: 21. Per germline, CDR1 TSWWSYY and CDR2 QGS. The CDR3 coding sequence is TGTGCTCTTGGGGAAAAACGCCGCTACTGGGGGATACGTGACATAGGGTACACCGATAAACTCATCTTT. Residues: CALGEKRRYWGIRDIGYTDKLIF.

The chain uses TRDV1 and TRDJ1; 11 bases are a match to TRDD3. The J gene comes from matching the DNA to germline here; TCRdb lacks it. V trimming: 1 base; J trimming: 0 bases; junction bases outside the gene matches: 19. The CDR3 runs 22 residues. Per germline, CDR1 TSWWSYY and CDR2 QGS. This CDR3 reads CALGERFPSYWGINWYTDKLIF. The CDR3 region has the DNA TGTGCTCTTGGGGAACGGTTCCCTTCATACTGGGGGATAAATTGGTACACCGATAAACTCATCTTT.

The V gene is TRDV1, the J gene TRDJ1, with 8 bases matching TRDD3. Matching the DNA to germline supplied the J gene, which TCRdb does not give. The CDR3 is 17 residues long. J lost 8 bases, V lost 5 bases, and 19 bases had no gene match. CDR1 TSWWSYY and CDR2 QGS come from the germline V gene. The CDR3 sequence is CALGILGIPYWGLKLIF. The CDR3 DNA sequence: TGTGCTCTTGGGATTCTTGGGATCCCGTACTGGGGGTTAAAACTCATCTTT.

Details on this clone: A far larger clone is only one base removed, so a read error is likely. The chain combines TRDV3 with TRDJ1; possible D gene TRDD3, 5 bases. The J gene, not given by TCRdb, was assigned here from a germline match of the nucleotide sequence. This CDR3 is built from 16 residues. The germline CDR1 and CDR2 sequences are TVYSNPD and GDNSRS (reference sequence). The CDR3 reads CAFTADCGVVTEKLIF. The CDR3, as DNA: TGTGCCTTTACAGCTGACTGTGGGGTAGTAACCGAAAAACTCATCTTT.

A single count supports this clone. This chain connects TRDV2 to TRDJ1, with 11 bases that match TRDD3. TCRdb supplies no J gene; here it was assigned by aligning the nucleotide sequence to germline. Germline values: CDR1 GEAIGNYY, CDR2 EKD. J gave up 2 bases and V 0 bases, and 37 bases lay outside the gene matches. This CDR3 has 27 residues. CDR3 loop: CACDTVRYWGIGKAQLGDRVFTDKLIF. The CDR3 nucleotides are TGTGCCTGTGACACCGTACGGTACTGGGGAATAGGCAAAGCCCAACTGGGGGATAGGGTCTTTACCGATAAACTCATCTTT.

DNA for the CDR3: TGTGCCTGTGACAGACCACTGGGGGATACGGGGTGGACCGATAAACTCATCTTT. Translating gives CACDRPLGDTGWTDKLIF. The chain links TRDV2 to TRDJ1; TRDD3 matches at 13 bases. Assignment of the J gene here rests on matching the DNA to germline, because TCRdb gives none. This CDR3 is built from 18 residues. The V gene end was trimmed by 2 bases and the J gene end by 2 bases; junction bases not matched to a gene: 10. Per germline, CDR1 GEAIGNYY and CDR2 EKD.

This clone is deemed hyperexpanded. The chain employs TRDV1 and TRDJ3; 11 bases agree with TRDD3. V gave up 6 bases and J gave up 0 bases; unmatched junction bases: 10. This CDR3 is built from 20 residues. Germline V gene lookup returns CDR1 TSWWSYY and CDR2 QGS. The CDR3: CALGLPWGIPSSWDTRQMFF. The CDR3 nucleotides read TGTGCTCTTGGCCTACCCTGGGGGATACCGAGCTCCTGGGACACCCGACAGATGTTTTTC.

Concerning this clone itself: A read error is likely here: a far larger clone is one base away. The J gene is TRDJ1, the V gene TRDV1, with 12 bases matching TRDD3. Because TCRdb records no J gene, it was assigned here through a match of the DNA to germline. The CDR3 totals 25 residues. With V trimmed by 2 bases and J by 2 bases, 30 bases remained unmatched. In germline, CDR1 is TSWWSYY, CDR2 QGS. CDR3 bases: TGTGCTCTTGGGGAAAACCGTCGGCCTTCCTACGCCCAAACTGGGGGATACCCGAAAACCGATAAACTCATCTTT. Protein: CALGENRRPSYAQTGGYPKTDKLIF.

The table lists this clone with a few counts. This chain joins TRDV1 and TRDJ1; 9 bases are shared with TRDD3. The CDR3 length is 17 residues. With 2 bases clipped from V and 0 bases from J, the junction kept 7 bases outside the gene matches. Germline CDR1 TSWWSYY, CDR2 QGS. DNA for the CDR3: TGTGCTCTTGGGGAAGGATGGGGGATAGTGTACACCGATAAACTCATCTTT. Encoded protein: CALGEGWGIVYTDKLIF.

The J gene is uncalled and the V gene is TRDV3; TRDD3, the table's D call, was not compared with the DNA. Germline-derived CDR1 and CDR2 are TVYSNPD and GDNSRS (reference sequence). CDR3 length: 19 residues. CDR3 region: CASYWGPPDKLISIKTLFF. CDR3 coding DNA: TGTGCCTCCTACTGGGGGCCACCCGATAAACTCATCAGTATAAAAACCCTCTTCTTC.

This clone was seen only a few times. This likely came from a read error, as a far larger clone is one base away. The gene calls are TRDV1 and TRDJ1; 13 bases agree with TRDD3. TCRdb offers no J gene call, so here the DNA was matched to germline to obtain one. This CDR3 spans 22 amino acids. V was pared by 3 bases and J by 0 bases, with 19 bases of the junction left unmatched. Looked up from germline, CDR1 is TSWWSYY and CDR2 is QGS. CDR3 sequence reads: CALGESLDWGIRDIGYTDKLIF. In nucleotides, the CDR3 is TGTGCTCTTGGGGAGTCACTCGACTGGGGGATACGTGACATAGGGTACACCGATAAACTCATCTTT.

This sequence joins TRDV1 and TRDJ2; 8 nucleotides align to TRDD3. No J gene was available from TCRdb, and it was assigned here by a germline match of the DNA. Trimming cost V 1 base and J 0 bases; bases outside gene matches: 19. The germline V gene has CDR1 TSWWSYY and CDR2 QGS. The CDR3 is 22 residues long. CDR3 residues: CALGEPAFHGWGMQALTAQLFF. CDR3 DNA sequence: TGTGCTCTTGGGGAACCCGCCTTCCACGGATGGGGGATGCAAGCTTTGACAGCACAACTCTTCTTT.

This clone was found once. The chain carries TRDV1 and TRDJ1, with 11 bases identical to TRDD3. TCRdb offers no J gene call, so here the DNA was matched to germline to obtain one. The CDR3 is 20 amino acids. The ends lost 2 bases at V and 1 base at J; junction bases unmatched: 15. The V gene's germline CDR1 is TSWWSYY and CDR2 QGS. CDR3 coding DNA: TGTGCTCTTGGGGAAAAACGCCGCTACTGGGGGATAAAAATCACCGATAAACTCATCTTT. Its protein is CALGEKRRYWGIKITDKLIF.

CDR3: CALGLPWGIPSSWDTRQMILGINGLIF. As DNA, the CDR3 is TGTGCTCTTGGCCTACCCTGGGGGATACCGAGCTCCTGGGACACCCGACAGATGATACTCGGTATAAATGGGCTCATCTTT. For the V gene the call is TRDV1; the J gene has no call; the D call in the table, TRDD3, was not verified against the DNA. There are 27 residues in the CDR3. The germline gives CDR1 TSWWSYY, CDR2 QGS.

The V gene is TRDV2, but the J gene lacks a call; the table's D call, TRDD3, was not checked against the DNA. Germline V lookup: CDR1 GEAIGNYY, CDR2 EKD. The CDR3 totals 28 residues. Here the CDR3 DNA reads TGTGCCTGTGACACCGGTGGGGGATACGCACAGTGCTACAAAACCTACAGAATGAAACACATCAGTATAAAAACCCTCTTCTTC. Encoded protein: CACDTGGGYAQCYKTYRMKHISIKTLFF.

As for this clone: A read error is likely here: a far larger clone is one base away. The sample has other DNA sequences that encode this CDR3 too. The V call is TRDV1, the J call TRDJ1; D is perhaps TRDD2 or TRDD3 (6 bases each). TCRdb carries no J gene annotation; the J gene was assigned here by matching the DNA with germline. Germline V CDR1 and CDR2: TSWWSYY, QGS. This CDR3 is built from 19 residues. V dropped 3 bases and J dropped 2 bases, with 25 bases sitting between them. CDR3 in DNA: TGTGCTCTTGGGGAGCTTGGCTTCCTGTGGGGGCCTATGACCGATAAACTCATCTTT. Its protein product is CALGELGFLWGPMTDKLIF.

In this sample, this clone is large (0.1 to 1%). The J gene is TRDJ1, the V gene TRDV1, with D possibly being TRDD3 (6 bases). The J gene is absent in TCRdb and was assigned here via DNA matching to germline. CDR1 TSWWSYY and CDR2 QGS come from the germline V gene. The CDR3 sequence is 23 residues long. The germline V and J ends were trimmed by 3 bases and 7 bases, with 42 bases remaining between them. The DNA for the CDR3 is TGTGCTCTTGGGGACACTCATGCCCCGATTCCTGCGCAGGGGATCCCCGTAAATGGTAAACTCATCTTT. It is translated as CALGDTHAPIPAQGIPVNGKLIF.

Turning to this clone: One base separates it from a far larger clone, so it is likely a read error. The J gene is TRDJ1, the V gene TRDV2; TRDD3 agrees at 13 bases. The J gene, missing from TCRdb, was assigned here through DNA to germline matching. This CDR3 has 24 amino acids. J lost 2 bases, V lost 3 bases, and 29 bases had no gene match. The germline gives CDR1 GEAIGNYY, CDR2 EKD. The CDR3 nucleotides read TGTGCCTGTGACGCCGCTGCCCCTCCTACAGAAGTACTGGGGGATACGCGTCGGACCGATAAACTCATCTTT. It yields the protein CACDAAAPPTEVLGDTRRTDKLIF.

By share of the sample, this clone is large. Other nucleotide sequences from this sample produce the same CDR3. The chain employs TRDV2 and TRDJ1; D is possibly TRDD3 (5 bases). TCRdb is silent on the J gene; assignment here came from matching the DNA to germline. Germline lookup yields CDR1 GEAIGNYY and CDR2 EKD. The CDR3 spans 21 residues. Trimming pared 0 bases from V and 0 bases from J, leaving 28 bases between. CDR3 nucleotides: TGTGCCTGTGACACCGTTGCGGTACCGGGGGCCCCGGGCGGTTACACCGATAAACTCATCTTT. It specifies CACDTVAVPGAPGGYTDKLIF.

Details on this clone: A single base is all that separates this from a far larger clone, so a read error is likely. This chain connects TRAV29/DV5 to TRDJ1; 7 bases align to TRDD3. The J gene is not listed in TCRdb, so it was assigned here from a DNA match to germline. The CDR3 length is 18 residues. Germline loops: CDR1 NSMFDY, CDR2 ISSIKDK. Trimming at V came to 1 base and at J to 0 bases, leaving 15 bases not matched to a gene. CDR3 DNA sequence: TGTGCAGCAAGCCAACTACTGGGGATTCCCGCGTACACCGATAAACTCATCTTT. Translated: CAASQLLGIPAYTDKLIF.

V and J are TRDV1 and TRDJ2, with TRDD3 matching over 10 bases. Since TCRdb gives no J gene, matching the DNA to germline was used here to assign it. J was trimmed by 2 bases and V by 0 bases; bases with no gene match: 21. The CDR3 length is 23 residues. Germline V CDR1 and CDR2: TSWWSYY, QGS. The CDR3 region has the DNA TGTGCTCTTGGGGAACTCGGGGCGGGTCCTACTACGGGGGATACGCTATTGACAGCACAACTCTTCTTT. It is translated as CALGELGAGPTTGDTLLTAQLFF.

By proportion, this clone is hyperexpanded. The chain carries TRDV2 and TRDJ3; 10 bases agree with TRDD3. The germline V gene has CDR1 GEAIGNYY and CDR2 EKD. This CDR3 is built from 21 residues. V dropped 1 base and J dropped 0; count of bases not matched to a gene: 11. In DNA form, the CDR3 reads TGTGCCTGTGACACGCCCCCTTACTGGGGGATCTACTCCTGGGACACCCGACAGATGTTTTTC. Translated: CACDTPPYWGIYSWDTRQMFF.

This clone was seen once. An end of the junction does not agree with germline; a read error may underlie this. This sequence joins TRDV2 and TRDJ3; 10 bases are a match to TRDD3. The J gene is not listed in TCRdb, so it was assigned here from a DNA match to germline. This CDR3 is 21 amino acids long. Germline V gives CDR1 GEAIGNYY, CDR2 EKD. The CDR3 region has the DNA TGTGCCTGTGACACCTCCAGTTACTGGGGGATCTACTCCTGGGACACCCGTCAGATGTTTTTC. Translation: CACDTSSYWGIYSWDTRQMFF.

This clone is large in the sample. This sequence joins TRDV3 and TRDJ1; 12 bases agree with TRDD3. V gave up 0 bases and J gave up 0 bases; unmatched junction bases: 29. The germline CDR1 and CDR2 sequences are TVYSNPD and GDNSRS (reference sequence). This CDR3 is 24 amino acids long. The CDR3 reads CAFRIYWGIPPVGHGRKYTDKLIF. CDR3 DNA: TGTGCCTTTAGGATATACTGGGGGATACCTCCCGTTGGGCACGGTCGCAAGTACACCGATAAACTCATCTTT.

A note on this clone: Only one base separates this from a far larger clonotype, so it likely reflects a read error. The chain carries TRDV1 and TRDJ1; D possibly corresponds to TRDD3 (10 bases). Here the J gene came from matching the DNA to germline, since TCRdb omits it. V lost 2 bases to trimming and J lost 2 bases, with 42 bases between them. Germline CDR1 and CDR2: TSWWSYY and QGS. The CDR3 spans 25 residues. The CDR3 nucleotides read TGTGCTCTTGGGGAAAACCGTCGGCCTTCCTACGCCCCAACTGGGGGATGCCCGAAAACCGATAAACTCATCTTT. The encoded protein is CALGENRRPSYAPTGGCPKTDKLIF.

No call exists for the J gene, whereas the V gene is TRDV2; the table's D call of TRDD3 was not tested on the DNA. Germline V gene data show CDR1 as GEAIGNYY and CDR2 as EKD. The CDR3 extends over 20 amino acids. The CDR3 DNA reads TGTGCCTGTGACAGACCACTGGGTCCCGATAAACTCATCAGTATAAAAACCCTCTTCTTC. Protein sequence: CACDRPLGPDKLISIKTLFF.

As for this clone: TCRdb lists the protein of a much larger clone for this DNA, which differs at residue 17, so this is likely a read error; the protein given here is translated from the DNA itself. This chain joins TRDV2 and TRDJ1; TRDD3 matches 7 bases. TCRdb leaves out the J gene; it was filled in here by matching the DNA to germline. This CDR3 region has 22 residues. The V gene's germline CDR1 is GEAIGNYY and CDR2 EKD. Trimming took 0 bases from V and 3 from J; bases not matched to a gene: 27. The CDR3 loop is CACDTVRYWGFIRGGCPDKLIF. As DNA, the CDR3 is TGTGCCTGTGACACCGTACGGTACTGGGGATTCATAAGGGGAGGGTGCCCCGATAAACTCATCTTT.